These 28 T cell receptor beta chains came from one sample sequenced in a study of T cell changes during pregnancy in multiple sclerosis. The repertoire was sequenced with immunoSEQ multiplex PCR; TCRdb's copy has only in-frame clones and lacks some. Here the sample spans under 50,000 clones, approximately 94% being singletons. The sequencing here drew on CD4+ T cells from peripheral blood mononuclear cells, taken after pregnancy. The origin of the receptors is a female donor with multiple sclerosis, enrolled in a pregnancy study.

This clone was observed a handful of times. This CDR3 reads CAWVDRLGTEAFF. CDR3 coding DNA: TGTGCCTGGGTGGACAGGCTTGGGACTGAAGCTTTCTTT. V is TRBV30 and J is TRBJ1-1; 7 bases are shared with TRBD1. Trimming at V came to 5 bases and at J to 5 bases, leaving 8 bases not matched to a gene. CDR3 length: 13 residues. Germline CDR1 reads GTSNPN; CDR2 reads SVGIG (reference sequence).

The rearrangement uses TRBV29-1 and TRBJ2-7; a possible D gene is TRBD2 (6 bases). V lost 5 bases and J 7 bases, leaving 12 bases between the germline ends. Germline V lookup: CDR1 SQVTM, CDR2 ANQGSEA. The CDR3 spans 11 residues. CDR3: CSVRTAGEQYF. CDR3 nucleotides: TGCAGCGTTCGCACGGCGGGAGAGCAGTACTTC.

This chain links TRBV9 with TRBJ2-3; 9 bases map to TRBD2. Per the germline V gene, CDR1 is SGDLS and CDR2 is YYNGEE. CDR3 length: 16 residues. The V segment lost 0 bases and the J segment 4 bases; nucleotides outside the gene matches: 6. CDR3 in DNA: TGTGCCAGCAGCGTAGTCGGTAGCGGGGGTGCAGATACGCAGTATTTT. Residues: CASSVVGSGGADTQYF.

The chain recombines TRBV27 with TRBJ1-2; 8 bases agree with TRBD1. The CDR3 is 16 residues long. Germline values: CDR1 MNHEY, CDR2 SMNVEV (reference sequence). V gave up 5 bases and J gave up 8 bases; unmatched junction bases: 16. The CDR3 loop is CASSPLSTGGSSGYTF. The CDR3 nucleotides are TGTGCCAGCAGTCCCCTATCTACAGGGGGTTCTTCGGGCTACACCTTC.

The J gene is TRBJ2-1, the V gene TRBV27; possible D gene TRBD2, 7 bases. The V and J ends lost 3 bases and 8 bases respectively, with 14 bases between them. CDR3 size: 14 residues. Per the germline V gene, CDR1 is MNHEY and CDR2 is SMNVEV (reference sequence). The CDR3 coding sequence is TGTGCCAGCAGTTTCCGGGGGGCCCCCCATGAGCAGTTCTTC. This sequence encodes CASSFRGAPHEQFF.

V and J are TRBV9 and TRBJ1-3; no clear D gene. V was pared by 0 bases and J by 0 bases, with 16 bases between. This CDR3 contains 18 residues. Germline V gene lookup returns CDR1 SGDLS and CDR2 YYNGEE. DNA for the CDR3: TGTGCCAGCAGCGTAGAGGCAGGTATCTACCTCTCTGGAAACACCATATATTTT. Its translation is CASSVEAGIYLSGNTIYF.

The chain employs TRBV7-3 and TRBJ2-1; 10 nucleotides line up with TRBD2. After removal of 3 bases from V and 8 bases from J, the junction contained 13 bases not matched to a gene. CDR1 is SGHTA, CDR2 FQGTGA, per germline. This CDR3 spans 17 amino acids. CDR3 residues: CASSLGWFSGGTDEQFF. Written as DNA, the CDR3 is TGTGCCAGCAGCTTGGGGTGGTTTAGCGGGGGGACGGATGAGCAGTTCTTC.

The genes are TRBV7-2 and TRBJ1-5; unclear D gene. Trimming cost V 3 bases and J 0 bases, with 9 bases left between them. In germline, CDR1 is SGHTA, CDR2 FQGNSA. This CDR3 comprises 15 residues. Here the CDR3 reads CASSFGSHSNQPQHF. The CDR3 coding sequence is TGTGCCAGCAGCTTTGGGAGCCATAGCAATCAGCCCCAGCATTTT.

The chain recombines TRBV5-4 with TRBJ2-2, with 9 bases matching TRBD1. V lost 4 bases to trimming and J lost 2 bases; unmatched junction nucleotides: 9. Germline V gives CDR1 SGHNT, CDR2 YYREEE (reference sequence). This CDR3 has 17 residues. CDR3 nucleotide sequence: TGTGCCAGCAGCGAACAAACGGGACAGGGAAACACCGGGGAGCTGTTTTTT. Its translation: CASSEQTGQGNTGELFF.

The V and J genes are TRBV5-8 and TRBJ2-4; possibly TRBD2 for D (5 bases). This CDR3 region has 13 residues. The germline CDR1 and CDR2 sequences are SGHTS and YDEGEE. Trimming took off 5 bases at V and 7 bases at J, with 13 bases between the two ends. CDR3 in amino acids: CASRRESRNIQYF. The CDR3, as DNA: TGTGCCAGCAGAAGGGAGTCGAGGAACATTCAGTACTTC.

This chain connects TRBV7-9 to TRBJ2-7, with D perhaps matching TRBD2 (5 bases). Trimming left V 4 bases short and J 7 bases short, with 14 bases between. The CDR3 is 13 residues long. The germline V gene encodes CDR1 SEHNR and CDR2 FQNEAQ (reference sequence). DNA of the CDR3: TGTGCCAGCAGCTGGGAGTTTCGAGAGGAGCAGTACTTC. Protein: CASSWEFREEQYF.

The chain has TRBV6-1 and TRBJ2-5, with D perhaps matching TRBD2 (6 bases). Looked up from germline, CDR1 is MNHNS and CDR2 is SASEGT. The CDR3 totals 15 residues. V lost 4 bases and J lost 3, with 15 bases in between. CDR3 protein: CASSALNGGKETQYF. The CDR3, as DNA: TGTGCCAGCAGTGCTTTAAATGGGGGGAAAGAGACCCAGTACTTC.

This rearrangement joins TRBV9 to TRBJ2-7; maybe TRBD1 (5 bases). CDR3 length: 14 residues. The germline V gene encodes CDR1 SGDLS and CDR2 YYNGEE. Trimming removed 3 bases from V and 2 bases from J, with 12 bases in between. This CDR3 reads CASSAQDIAYEQYF. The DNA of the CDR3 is TGTGCCAGCAGCGCTCAGGACATAGCCTACGAGCAGTACTTC.

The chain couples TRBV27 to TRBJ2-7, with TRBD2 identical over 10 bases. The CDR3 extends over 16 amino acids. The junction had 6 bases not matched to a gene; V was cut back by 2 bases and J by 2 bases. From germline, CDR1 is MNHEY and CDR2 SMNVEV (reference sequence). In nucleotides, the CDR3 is TGTGCCAGCAGTTTAGATAGCGGGGGGCGACCCTACGAGCAGTACTTC. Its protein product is CASSLDSGGRPYEQYF.

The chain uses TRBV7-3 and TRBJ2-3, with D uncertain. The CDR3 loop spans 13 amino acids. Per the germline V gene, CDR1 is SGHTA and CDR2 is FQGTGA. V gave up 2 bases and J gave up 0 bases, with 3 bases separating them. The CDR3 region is CASSLSSTDTQYF. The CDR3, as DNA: TGTGCCAGCAGCTTATCTAGCACAGATACGCAGTATTTT. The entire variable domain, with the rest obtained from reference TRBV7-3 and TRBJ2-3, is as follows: GAGVSQTPSNKVTEKGKYVELRCDPISGHTALYWYRQSLGQGPEFLIYFQGTGAADDSGLPNDRFFAVRPEGSVSTLKIQRTERGDSAVYLCASSLSSTDTQYFGPGTRLTVL.

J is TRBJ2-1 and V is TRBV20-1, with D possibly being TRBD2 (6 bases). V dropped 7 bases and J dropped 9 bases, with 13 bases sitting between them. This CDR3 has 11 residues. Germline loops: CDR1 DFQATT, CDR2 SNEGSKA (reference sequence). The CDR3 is CSVWRGGEQFF. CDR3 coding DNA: TGCAGTGTGTGGCGGGGTGGTGAGCAGTTCTTC.

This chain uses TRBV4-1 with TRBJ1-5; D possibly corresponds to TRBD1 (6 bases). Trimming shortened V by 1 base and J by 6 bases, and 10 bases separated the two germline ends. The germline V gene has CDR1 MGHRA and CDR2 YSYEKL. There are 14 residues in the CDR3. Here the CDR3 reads CASSQVGAGQPQHF. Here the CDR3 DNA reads TGCGCCAGCAGCCAAGTGGGGGCTGGTCAGCCCCAGCATTTT.

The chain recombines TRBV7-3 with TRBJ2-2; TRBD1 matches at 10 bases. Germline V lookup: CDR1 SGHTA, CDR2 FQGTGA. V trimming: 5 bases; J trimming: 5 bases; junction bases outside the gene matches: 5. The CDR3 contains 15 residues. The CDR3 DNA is TGTGCCAGCAGCCCGGGGACAGGGGTAACCGGGGAGCTGTTTTTT. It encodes CASSPGTGVTGELFF.

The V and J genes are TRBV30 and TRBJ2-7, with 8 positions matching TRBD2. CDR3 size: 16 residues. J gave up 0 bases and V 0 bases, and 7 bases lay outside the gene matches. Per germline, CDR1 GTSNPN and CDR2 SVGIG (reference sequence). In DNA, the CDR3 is TGTGCCTGGAGTGTACGAACTAGCGGATTCTCCTACGAGCAGTACTTC. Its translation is CAWSVRTSGFSYEQYF.

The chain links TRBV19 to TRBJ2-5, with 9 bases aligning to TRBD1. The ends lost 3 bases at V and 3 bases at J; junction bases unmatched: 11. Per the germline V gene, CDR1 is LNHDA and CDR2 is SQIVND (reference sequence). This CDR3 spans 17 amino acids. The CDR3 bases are TGTGCCAGTAGTATTTCTCGGACAGGGGCGATTGAAGAGACCCAGTACTTC. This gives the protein CASSISRTGAIEETQYF.

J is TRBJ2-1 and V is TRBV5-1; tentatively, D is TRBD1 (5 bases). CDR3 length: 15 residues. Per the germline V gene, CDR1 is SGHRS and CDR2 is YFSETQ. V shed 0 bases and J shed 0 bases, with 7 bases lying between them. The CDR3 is CASSLAQVSYNEQFF. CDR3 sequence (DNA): TGCGCCAGCAGCTTGGCACAGGTCTCCTACAATGAGCAGTTCTTC.

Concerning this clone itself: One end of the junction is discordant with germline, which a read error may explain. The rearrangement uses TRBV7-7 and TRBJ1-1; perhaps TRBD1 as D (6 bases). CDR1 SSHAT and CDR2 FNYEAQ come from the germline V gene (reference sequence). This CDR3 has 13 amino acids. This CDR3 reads CASSLALDSEAFF. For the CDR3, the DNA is TGTGCTAGCAGCTTAGCGCTGGACAGTGAAGCTTTCTTT.

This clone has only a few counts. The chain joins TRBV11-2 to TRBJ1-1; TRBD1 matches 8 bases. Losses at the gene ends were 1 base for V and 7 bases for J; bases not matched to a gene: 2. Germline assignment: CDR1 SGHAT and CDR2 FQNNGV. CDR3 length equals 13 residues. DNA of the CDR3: TGTGCCAGCAGCTTAGCAGGGGGCGGTGAAGCTTTCTTT. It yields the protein CASSLAGGGEAFF.

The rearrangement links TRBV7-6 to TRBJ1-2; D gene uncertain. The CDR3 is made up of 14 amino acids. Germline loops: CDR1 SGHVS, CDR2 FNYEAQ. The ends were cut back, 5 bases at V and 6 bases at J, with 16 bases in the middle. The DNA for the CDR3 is TGTGCCAGCAGCCCCGGATCGGGAGCTAATGGCTACACCTTC. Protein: CASSPGSGANGYTF.

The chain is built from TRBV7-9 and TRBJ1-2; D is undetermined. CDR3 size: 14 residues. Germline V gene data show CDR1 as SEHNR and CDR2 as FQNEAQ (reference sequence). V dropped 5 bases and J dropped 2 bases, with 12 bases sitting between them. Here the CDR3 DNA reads TGTGCCAGCAGCCCAACAGACCTAAACTATGGCTACACCTTC. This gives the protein CASSPTDLNYGYTF. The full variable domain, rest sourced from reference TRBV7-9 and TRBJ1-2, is DTGVSQNPRHKITKRGQNVTFRCDPISEHNRLYWYRQTLGQGPEFLTYFQNEAQLEKSRLLSDRFSAERPKGSFSTLEIQRTEQGDSAMYLCASSPTDLNYGYTFGSGTRLTVV.

The CDR3 reads CAISGGQGLRGGETQYF. Here the CDR3 DNA reads TGTGCCATCAGTGGGGGACAGGGGTTACGGGGTGGAGAGACCCAGTACTTC. This rearrangement joins TRBV10-3 to TRBJ2-5, with 10 bases aligning to TRBD1. From germline, CDR1 is ENHRY and CDR2 SYGVKD. The V gene end was trimmed by 4 bases and the J gene end by 4 bases; junction bases not matched to a gene: 12. This CDR3 is 17 amino acids long.

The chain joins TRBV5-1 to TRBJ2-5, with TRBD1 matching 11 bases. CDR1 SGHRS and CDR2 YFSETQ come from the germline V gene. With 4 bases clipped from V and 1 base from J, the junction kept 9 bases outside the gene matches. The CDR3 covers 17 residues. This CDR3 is CASSRGDRGDLQETQYF. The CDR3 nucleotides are TGCGCCAGCAGCCGGGGGGACAGGGGGGACCTCCAAGAGACCCAGTACTTC.

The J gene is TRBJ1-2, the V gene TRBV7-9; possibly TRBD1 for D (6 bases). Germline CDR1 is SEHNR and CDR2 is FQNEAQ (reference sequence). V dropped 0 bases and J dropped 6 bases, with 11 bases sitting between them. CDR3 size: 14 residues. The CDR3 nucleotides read TGTGCCAGCAGCTTAGCTACAGGGTTCGATGGCTACACCTTC. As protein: CASSLATGFDGYTF. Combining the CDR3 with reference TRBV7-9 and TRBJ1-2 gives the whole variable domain DTGVSQNPRHKITKRGQNVTFRCDPISEHNRLYWYRQTLGQGPEFLTYFQNEAQLEKSRLLSDRFSAERPKGSFSTLEIQRTEQGDSAMYLCASSLATGFDGYTFGSGTRLTVV.